This TCR beta chain was identified during a study of blood T cells in healthy people across ages. Note on this clonotype: Mismatch with germline at one junction end may stem from a read error.

Next came a second PCR, run for about 7 to 11 cycles, which used a sample-barcoded 5' primer along with a J-beta primer mix. One entry per CDR3 protein, called by TCRdb with MiXCR from the 5' RACE reads. Of fewer than 900,000 distinct CDR3 sequences in the sample, approximately 43% were seen once. The specimen was blood. The TCR originated in a woman aged 55-69 years in good health.

The CDR3 spells CASWTEPGLYNELFF. The CDR3 DNA reads TGCGCCAGCTGGACGGAGCCAGGACTCTACAATGAGCTGTTCTTC. The chain is built from TRBV5-1 and TRBJ2-1; perhaps TRBD2 as D (5 bases). CDR1 and CDR2 from the germline V gene are SGHRS and YFSETQ. This CDR3 has 15 amino acids.